This T cell receptor (beta chain) is drawn from a study of shared clonotypes between healthy human individuals. The V gene end was trimmed by 6 bases and the J gene end by 3 bases; junction bases not matched to a gene: 14. Germline CDR1 SNHLY, CDR2 FYNNEI. The CDR3 totals 17 residues. Profiled with immunoSEQ multiplex PCR; TCRdb holds only in-frame clones, not every one. The sample shows over a million clones, approximately 70% of them seen only once. Healthy HIV-negative adults with no recent acute infections or vaccinations were recruited as donors. The receptor was derived from a young man in good health. V usage is TRBV2 and J usage is TRBJ2-3, with TRBD2 matching 8 bases. The material sequenced was memory CD4+ T cells sorted from blood. Stated subset: CD45RA-negative fraction. The CDR3 here is CASRSREGQLVTDTQYF. In nucleotides, the CDR3 is TGTGCCAGCAGGAGCCGGGAGGGCCAGCTGGTGACAGATACGCAGTATTTT.